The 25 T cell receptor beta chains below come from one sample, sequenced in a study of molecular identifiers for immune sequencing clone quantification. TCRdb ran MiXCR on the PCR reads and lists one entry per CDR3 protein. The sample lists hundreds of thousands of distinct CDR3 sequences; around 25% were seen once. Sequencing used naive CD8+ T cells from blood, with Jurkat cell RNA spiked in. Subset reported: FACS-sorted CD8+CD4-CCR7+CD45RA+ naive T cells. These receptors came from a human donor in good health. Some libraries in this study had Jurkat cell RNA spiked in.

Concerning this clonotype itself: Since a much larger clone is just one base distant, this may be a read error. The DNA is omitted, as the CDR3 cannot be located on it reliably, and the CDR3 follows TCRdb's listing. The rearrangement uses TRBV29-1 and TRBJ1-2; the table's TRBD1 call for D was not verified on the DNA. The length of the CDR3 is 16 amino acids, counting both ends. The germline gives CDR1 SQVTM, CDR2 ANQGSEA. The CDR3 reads CSVTVKTEGINYGCTF.

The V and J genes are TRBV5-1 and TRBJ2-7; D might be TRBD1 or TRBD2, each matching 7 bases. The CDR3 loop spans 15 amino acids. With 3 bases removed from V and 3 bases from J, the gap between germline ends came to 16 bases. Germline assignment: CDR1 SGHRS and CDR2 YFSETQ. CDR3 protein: CASSSQPGGVYEQYF. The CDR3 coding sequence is TGCGCCAGCAGCTCACAACCAGGGGGGGTCTACGAGCAGTACTTC.

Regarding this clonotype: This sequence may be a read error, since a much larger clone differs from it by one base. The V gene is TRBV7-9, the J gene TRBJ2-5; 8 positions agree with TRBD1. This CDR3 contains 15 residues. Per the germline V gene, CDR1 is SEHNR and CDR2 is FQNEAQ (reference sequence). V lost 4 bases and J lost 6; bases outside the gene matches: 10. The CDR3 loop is CASSSRTGLEKTQYF. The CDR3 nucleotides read TGTGCCAGCAGCTCGCGGACAGGGCTGGAGAAGACCCAGTACTTC.

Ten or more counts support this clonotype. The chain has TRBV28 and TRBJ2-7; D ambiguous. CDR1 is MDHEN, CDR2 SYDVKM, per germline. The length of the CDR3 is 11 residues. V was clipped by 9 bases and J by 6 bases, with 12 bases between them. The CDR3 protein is CASKVPGEQYF. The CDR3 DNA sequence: TGTGCCAGTAAAGTACCCGGCGAGCAGTACTTC.

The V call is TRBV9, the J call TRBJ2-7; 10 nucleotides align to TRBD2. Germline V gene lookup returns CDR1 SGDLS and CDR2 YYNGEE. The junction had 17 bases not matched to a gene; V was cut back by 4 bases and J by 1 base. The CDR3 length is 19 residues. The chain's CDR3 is CASSPRLSGGPQGSYEQYF. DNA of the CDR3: TGTGCCAGCAGCCCCAGACTTAGCGGGGGGCCCCAGGGGTCCTACGAGCAGTACTTC.

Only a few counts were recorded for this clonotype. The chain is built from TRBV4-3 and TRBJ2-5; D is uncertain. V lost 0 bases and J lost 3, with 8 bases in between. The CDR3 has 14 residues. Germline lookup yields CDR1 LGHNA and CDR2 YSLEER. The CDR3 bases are TGCGCCAGCAGCCAAGACGACACAGAAGAGACCCAGTACTTC. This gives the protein CASSQDDTEETQYF.

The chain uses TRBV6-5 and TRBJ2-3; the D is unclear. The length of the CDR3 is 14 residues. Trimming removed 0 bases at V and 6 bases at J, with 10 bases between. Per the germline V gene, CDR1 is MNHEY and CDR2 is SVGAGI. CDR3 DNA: TGTGCCAGCAGTTACTCGCCTCTGGGGGATACGCAGTATTTT. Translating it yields CASSYSPLGDTQYF.

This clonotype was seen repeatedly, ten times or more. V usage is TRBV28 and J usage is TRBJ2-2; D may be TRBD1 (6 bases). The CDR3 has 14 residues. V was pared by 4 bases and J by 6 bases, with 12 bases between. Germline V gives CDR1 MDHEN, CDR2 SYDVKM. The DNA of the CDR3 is TGTGCCAGCAGTTCCTGGACAGTCTCCGGGGAGCTGTTTTTT. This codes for CASSSWTVSGELFF. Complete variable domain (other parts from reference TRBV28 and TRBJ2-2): DVKVTQSSRYLVKRTGEKVFLECVQDMDHENMFWYRQDPGLGLRLIYFSYDVKMKEKGDIPEGYSVSREKKERFSLILESASTNQTSMYLCASSSWTVSGELFFGEGSRLTVL.

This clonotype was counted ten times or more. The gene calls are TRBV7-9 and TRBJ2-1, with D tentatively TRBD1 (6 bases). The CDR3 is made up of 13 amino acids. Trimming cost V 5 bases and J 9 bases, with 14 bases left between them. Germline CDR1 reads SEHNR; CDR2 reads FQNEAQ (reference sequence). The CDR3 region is CASSRLGGPEQFF. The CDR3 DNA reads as TGTGCCAGCAGCCGTCTAGGGGGTCCTGAGCAGTTCTTC. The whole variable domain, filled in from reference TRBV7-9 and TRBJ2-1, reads DTGVSQNPRHKITKRGQNVTFRCDPISEHNRLYWYRQTLGQGPEFLTYFQNEAQLEKSRLLSDRFSAERPKGSFSTLEIQRTEQGDSAMYLCASSRLGGPEQFFGPGTRLTVL.

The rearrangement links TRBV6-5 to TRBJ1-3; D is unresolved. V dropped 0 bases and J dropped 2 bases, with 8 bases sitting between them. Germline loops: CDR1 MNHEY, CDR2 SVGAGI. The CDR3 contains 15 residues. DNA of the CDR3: TGTGCCAGCAGTTACTCGATTGGGACTGGAAACACCATATATTTT. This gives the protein CASSYSIGTGNTIYF.

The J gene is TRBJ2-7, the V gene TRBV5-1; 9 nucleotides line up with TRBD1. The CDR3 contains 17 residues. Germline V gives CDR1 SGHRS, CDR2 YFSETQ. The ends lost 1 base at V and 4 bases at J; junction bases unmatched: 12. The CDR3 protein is CASSLLGAGTGSYEQYF. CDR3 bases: TGCGCCAGCAGCTTGCTTGGGGCCGGGACAGGGTCGTACGAGCAGTACTTC.

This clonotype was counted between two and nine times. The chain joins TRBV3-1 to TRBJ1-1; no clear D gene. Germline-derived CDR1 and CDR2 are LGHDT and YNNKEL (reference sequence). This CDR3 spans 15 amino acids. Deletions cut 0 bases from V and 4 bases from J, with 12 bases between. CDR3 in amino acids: CASSQDRVASTEAFF. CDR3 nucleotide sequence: TGTGCCAGCAGCCAAGATCGGGTCGCGAGCACTGAAGCTTTCTTT.

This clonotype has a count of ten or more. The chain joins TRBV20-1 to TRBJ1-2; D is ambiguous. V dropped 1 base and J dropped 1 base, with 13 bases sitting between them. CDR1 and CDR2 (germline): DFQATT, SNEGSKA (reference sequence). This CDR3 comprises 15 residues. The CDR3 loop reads CSARVGLPYNYGYTF. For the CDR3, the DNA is TGCAGTGCTAGAGTCGGACTACCTTATAACTATGGCTACACCTTC.

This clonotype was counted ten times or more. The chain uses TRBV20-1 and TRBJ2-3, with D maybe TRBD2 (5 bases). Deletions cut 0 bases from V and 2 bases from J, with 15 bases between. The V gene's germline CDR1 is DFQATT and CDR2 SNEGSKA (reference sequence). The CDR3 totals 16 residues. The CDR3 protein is CSAREPYSGYTDTQYF. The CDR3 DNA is TGCAGTGCTAGAGAACCGTACTCGGGGTACACAGATACGCAGTATTTT.

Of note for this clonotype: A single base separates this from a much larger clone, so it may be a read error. The CDR3, as DNA: TGTGCCAGCAGTCCACAGGAGTATAGCAATCAGCACCAGCATTTT. Protein sequence: CASSPQEYSNQHQHF. V is TRBV12-3 or TRBV12-4 and J is TRBJ1-5; TRBD1 is a possible D gene (5 bases). This CDR3 comprises 15 residues.

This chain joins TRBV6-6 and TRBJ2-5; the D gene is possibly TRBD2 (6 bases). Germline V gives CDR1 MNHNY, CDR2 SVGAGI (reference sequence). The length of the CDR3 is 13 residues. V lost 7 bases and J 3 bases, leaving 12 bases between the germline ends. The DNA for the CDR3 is TGTGCCAGCAACTCTTCGGGGGAAGAGACCCAGTACTTC. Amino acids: CASNSSGEETQYF.

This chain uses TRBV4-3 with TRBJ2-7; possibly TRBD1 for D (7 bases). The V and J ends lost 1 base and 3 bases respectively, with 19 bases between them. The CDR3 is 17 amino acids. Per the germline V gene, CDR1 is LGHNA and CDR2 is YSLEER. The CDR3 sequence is CASSQAHRGGGVYEQYF. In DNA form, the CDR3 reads TGCGCCAGCAGCCAAGCCCACAGGGGAGGAGGAGTCTACGAGCAGTACTTC.

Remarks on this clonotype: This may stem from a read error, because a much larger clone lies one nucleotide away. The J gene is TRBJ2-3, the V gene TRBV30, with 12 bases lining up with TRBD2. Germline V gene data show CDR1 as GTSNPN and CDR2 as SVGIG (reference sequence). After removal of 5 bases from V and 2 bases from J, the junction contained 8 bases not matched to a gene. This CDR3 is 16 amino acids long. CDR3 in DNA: TGTGCCTGGTCCTTAGGACTAGCGGGGCCCACAGATACGCAGTATTTT. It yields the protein CAWSLGLAGPTDTQYF.

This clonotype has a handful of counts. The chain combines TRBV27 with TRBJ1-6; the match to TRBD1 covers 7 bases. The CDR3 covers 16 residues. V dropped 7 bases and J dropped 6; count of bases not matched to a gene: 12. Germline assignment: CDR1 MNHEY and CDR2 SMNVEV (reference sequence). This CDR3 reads CASTERGTVGNSPLHF. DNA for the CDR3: TGTGCCAGCACCGAAAGAGGGACAGTGGGTAATTCACCCCTCCACTTT.

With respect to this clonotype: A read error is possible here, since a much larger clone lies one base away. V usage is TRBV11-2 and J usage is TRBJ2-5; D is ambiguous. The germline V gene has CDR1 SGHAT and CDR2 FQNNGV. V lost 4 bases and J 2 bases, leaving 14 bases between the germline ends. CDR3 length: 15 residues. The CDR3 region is CASSSRLDLQETQYF. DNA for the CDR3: TGTGCCAGCAGCTCGAGGCTAGATTTGCAAGAGACCCAGTACTTC. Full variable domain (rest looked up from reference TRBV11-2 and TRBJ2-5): EAGVAQSPRYKIIEKRQSVAFWCNPISGHATLYWYQQILGQGPKLLIQFQNNGVVDDSQLPKDRFSAERLKGVDSTLKIQPAKLEDSAVYLCASSSRLDLQETQYFGPGTRLLVL.

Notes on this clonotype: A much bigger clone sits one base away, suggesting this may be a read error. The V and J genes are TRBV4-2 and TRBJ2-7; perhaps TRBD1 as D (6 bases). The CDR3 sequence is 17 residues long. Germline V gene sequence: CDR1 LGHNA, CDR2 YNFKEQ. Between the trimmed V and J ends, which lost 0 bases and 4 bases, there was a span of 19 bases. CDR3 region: CASSQDLMAGVDYEQYF. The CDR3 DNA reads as TGTGCCAGCAGCCAAGATCTAATGGCAGGGGTGGATTACGAGCAGTACTTC.

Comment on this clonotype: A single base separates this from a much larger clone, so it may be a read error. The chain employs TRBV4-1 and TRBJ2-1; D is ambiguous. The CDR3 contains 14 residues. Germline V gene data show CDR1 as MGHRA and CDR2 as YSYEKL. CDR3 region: CASSSSVSYNEQIF. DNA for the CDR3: TGCGCCAGCAGCTCCAGCGTTAGTTACAATGAGCAGATCTTC.

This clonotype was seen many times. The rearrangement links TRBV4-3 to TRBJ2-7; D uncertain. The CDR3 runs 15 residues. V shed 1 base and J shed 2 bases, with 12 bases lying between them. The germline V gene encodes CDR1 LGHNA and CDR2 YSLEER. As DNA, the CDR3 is TGCGCCAGCAGCCAAGTGTTCCAAGGGCCCTACGAGCAGTACTTC. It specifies CASSQVFQGPYEQYF.

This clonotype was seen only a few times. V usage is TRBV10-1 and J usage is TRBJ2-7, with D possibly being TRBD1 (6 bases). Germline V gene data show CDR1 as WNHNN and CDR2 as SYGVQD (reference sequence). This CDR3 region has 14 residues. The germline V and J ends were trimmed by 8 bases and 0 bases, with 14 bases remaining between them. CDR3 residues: CASGSQGPSYEQYF. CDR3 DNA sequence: TGCGCCAGCGGCTCACAGGGTCCCTCCTACGAGCAGTACTTC.

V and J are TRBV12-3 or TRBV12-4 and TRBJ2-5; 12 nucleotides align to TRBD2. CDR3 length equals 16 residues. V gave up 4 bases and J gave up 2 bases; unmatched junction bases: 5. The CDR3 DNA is TGTGCCAGCAGTTCGCTAGCGGGGGGGGGACAAGAGACCCAGTACTTC. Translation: CASSSLAGGGQETQYF.